Following are 8 T cell receptor beta chains from one sample sequenced in a study of CD8 T cells in ankylosing spondylitis. Study results and caveats: Ankylosing spondylitis blood appeared to carry a characteristic TCR beta motif of roughly 8 highly homologous variants.

The antigens of these receptors remain unknown. TCRdb recomputed calls from the 5' RACE reads with MiXCR, one row per CDR3 protein. The data hold about 330,000 distinct CDR3 sequences, with less than 10% observed a single time. The sample was blood, either unsorted or a sorted T cell fraction (not recorded which). The receptors were gathered from a male donor with ankylosing spondylitis.

The rearrangement joins TRBV7-8 to TRBJ2-1, with 14 bases identical to TRBD2. CDR3 length: 16 amino acids. J lost 9 bases, V lost 1 base, and 5 bases had no gene match. Germline V gene lookup returns CDR1 SGHVS and CDR2 FQNEAQ. The CDR3 is CASSLEGTSGSGEQFF. The CDR3 bases are TGTGCCAGCAGCTTAGAGGGGACTAGCGGGAGTGGTGAGCAGTTCTTC.

This clonotype has only a few counts. The J gene is TRBJ2-2, the V gene TRBV5-1; TRBD1 agrees at 8 bases. This CDR3 contains 14 residues. The germline V gene encodes CDR1 SGHRS and CDR2 YFSETQ. With V trimmed by 2 bases and J by 7 bases, 4 bases remained unmatched. CDR3 in DNA: TGCGCCAGCAGCTTTCAGGACAGGGTCGGGGAGCTGTTTTTT. The encoded protein is CASSFQDRVGELFF.

This clonotype occurred a few times. The rearrangement uses TRBV5-1 and TRBJ2-7, with D perhaps assigned TRBD1 or TRBD2 (5 bases each). This CDR3 is 15 amino acids long. The germline CDR1 and CDR2 sequences are SGHRS and YFSETQ. Trimming left V 7 bases short and J 6 bases short, with 23 bases between. This chain's CDR3 is CASATTGDSGSEQYF. CDR3 nucleotide sequence: TGCGCCAGCGCCACCACAGGCGATTCGGGAAGCGAGCAGTACTTC.

This clonotype was picked up a small number of times. The chain couples TRBV5-1 to TRBJ1-4; perhaps TRBD1 as D (6 bases). This CDR3 is 16 amino acids long. Germline assignment: CDR1 SGHRS and CDR2 YFSETQ. The V and J ends lost 3 bases and 7 bases respectively, with 19 bases between them. CDR3 region: CASSSDSTGLGEKLFF. CDR3 coding DNA: TGCGCCAGCAGCTCCGACTCGACAGGTCTCGGTGAAAAACTGTTTTTT.

The rearrangement links TRBV6-5 to TRBJ1-5, with TRBD1 as a possible D gene (5 bases). The CDR3 has 13 residues. Germline assignment: CDR1 MNHEY and CDR2 SVGAGI. Trimming removed 2 bases from V and 6 bases from J, with 8 bases in between. CDR3 in amino acids: CASSYRGSQPQHF. In nucleotides, the CDR3 is TGTGCCAGCAGTTACAGGGGCAGTCAGCCCCAGCATTTT.

This clonotype has a count of ten or more. The chain has TRBV19 and TRBJ1-2, with TRBD1 identical over 10 bases. Germline V gene sequence: CDR1 LNHDA, CDR2 SQIVND (reference sequence). V trimming: 3 bases; J trimming: 6 bases; junction bases outside the gene matches: 1. This CDR3 comprises 13 residues. The CDR3 DNA reads TGTGCCAGTAGTATTGGGACAGGGGATGGCTACACCTTC. Translated, it gives CASSIGTGDGYTF.

This clonotype was detected only a few times. The chain is built from TRBV11-2 and TRBJ2-5; a possible D gene is TRBD1 (5 bases). Germline V CDR1 and CDR2: SGHAT, FQNNGV. The V gene lost 10 bases and the J gene lost 4 bases, with 16 bases spanning the gap. The CDR3 has 13 residues. CDR3 sequence: CATTPDSRETQYF. CDR3 DNA: TGTGCCACCACCCCCGACAGTAGAGAGACCCAGTACTTC.

This sequence joins TRBV7-2 and TRBJ1-2; possibly TRBD1 for D (6 bases). The CDR3 consists of 15 residues. V gave up 5 bases and J gave up 0 bases, with 13 bases separating them. Germline CDR1 reads SGHTA; CDR2 reads FQGNSA. The CDR3 loop reads CASSLRTEANYGYTF. CDR3 coding DNA: TGTGCCAGCAGCCTCCGGACAGAAGCTAACTATGGCTACACCTTC. The variable domain in full, completed from reference TRBV7-2 and TRBJ1-2, reads GAGVSQSPSNKVTEKGKDVELRCDPISGHTALYWYRQSLGQGLEFLIYFQGNSAPDKSGLPSDRFSAERTGGSVSTLTIQRTQQEDSAVYLCASSLRTEANYGYTFGSGTRLTVV.